This entry lists 25 T cell receptor beta chains sequenced from one sample in a study of graft-versus-host responses after intestinal transplantation. Produced via immunoSEQ multiplex PCR; TCRdb's table is partial and in-frame only. This repertoire shows approximately 13,000 clones, 93% found once; its top ten account for around 4%. The specimen comprised PBMCs, sampled approximately 35 months after intestinal transplantation. These receptors came from a human patient who received an intestinal transplant, so some T cells may come from the graft donor.

This rearrangement joins TRBV7-3 to TRBJ2-5, with 7 nucleotides matching TRBD2. The CDR3 loop spans 14 amino acids. CDR1 and CDR2 from the germline V gene are SGHTA and FQGTGA. J gave up 3 bases and V 0 bases, and 1 base lay outside the gene matches. As DNA, the CDR3 is TGTGCCAGCAGCTTAACCGGGACTAAAGAGACCCAGTACTTC. This encodes CASSLTGTKETQYF.

The chain combines TRBV6-5 with TRBJ2-1; TRBD1 aligns across 7 bases. The trim removed 5 bases at V and 5 bases at J, leaving 6 bases unmatched. This CDR3 has 14 residues. Germline V gene data show CDR1 as MNHEY and CDR2 as SVGAGI. CDR3 sequence (DNA): TGTGCCAGCAGTCCCGGGACAGAGAACAATGAGCAGTTCTTC. This translates into CASSPGTENNEQFF.

This clone has only one observation. DNA of the CDR3: TGTGCCAGCAGCTACGGAGCCATGAACACTGAAGCTTTCTTT. Translated, it gives CASSYGAMNTEAFF. This rearrangement joins TRBV6-5 to TRBJ1-1, with D unclear. This CDR3 is 14 amino acids long. Looked up from germline, CDR1 is MNHEY and CDR2 is SVGAGI. With 6 bases removed from V and 0 bases from J, the gap between germline ends came to 11 bases.

The chain recombines TRBV11-2 with TRBJ1-5; D is ambiguous. Looked up from germline, CDR1 is SGHAT and CDR2 is FQNNGV. The CDR3 has 17 amino acids. Trimming left V 0 bases short and J 2 bases short, with 14 bases between. This CDR3 is CASSLEITDRGNQPQHF. For the CDR3, the DNA is TGTGCCAGCAGCTTAGAGATTACCGACCGAGGCAATCAGCCCCAGCATTTT. The variable domain in full, with the rest retrieved from reference TRBV11-2 and TRBJ1-5, is EAGVAQSPRYKIIEKRQSVAFWCNPISGHATLYWYQQILGQGPKLLIQFQNNGVVDDSQLPKDRFSAERLKGVDSTLKIQPAKLEDSAVYLCASSLEITDRGNQPQHFGDGTRLSIL.

This clone was seen only once. This chain connects TRBV5-4 to TRBJ2-1; unclear D gene. The germline V gene has CDR1 SGHNT and CDR2 YYREEE (reference sequence). V lost 6 bases and J 0 bases, leaving 13 bases between the germline ends. There are 15 residues in the CDR3. CDR3 nucleotide sequence: TGTGCCAGCACCAACGGCCCCAGCTCCTACAATGAGCAGTTCTTC. It specifies CASTNGPSSYNEQFF.

The V gene is TRBV6-5, the J gene TRBJ1-5; D uncertain. Trimming took 4 bases from V and 0 from J, leaving 7 bases between them. The length of the CDR3 is 14 residues. CDR1 and CDR2 from the germline V gene are MNHEY and SVGAGI. The CDR3 is CASSFGDSNQPQHF. The CDR3 nucleotides read TGTGCCAGCAGTTTTGGGGATAGCAATCAGCCCCAGCATTTT.

V is TRBV18 and J is TRBJ2-5; unclear D gene. Germline V CDR1 and CDR2: KGHSH, LQKENI. The CDR3 is made up of 12 amino acids. Trimming shortened V by 3 bases and J by 5 bases, and 7 bases separated the two germline ends. The CDR3 DNA reads as TGTGCCAGCTCACCCCCCTCCGAGACCCAGTACTTC. Protein sequence: CASSPPSETQYF. The complete variable domain, with remaining parts taken from reference TRBV18 and TRBJ2-5, reads NAGVMQNPRHLVRRRGQEARLRCSPMKGHSHVYWYRQLPEEGLKFMVYLQKENIIDESGMPKERFSAEFPKEGPSILRIQQVVRGDSAAYFCASSPPSETQYFGPGTRLLVL.

The genes are TRBV7-2 and TRBJ2-5; 8 nucleotides line up with TRBD2. Matching the DNA end better, TRBJ2-7 makes the J call doubtful. The CDR3 is 15 residues long. Per the germline V gene, CDR1 is SGHTA and CDR2 is FQGNSA. Here the CDR3 reads CASSLAGRAGYEQYF. The CDR3 bases are TGTGCCAGCAGCTTAGCCGGGAGGGCGGGATACGAGCAGTACTTC.

This chain joins TRBV11-3 and TRBJ2-2; 9 bases match TRBD1. Germline CDR1 SGHNT, CDR2 YENEEA. J was trimmed by 3 bases and V by 5 bases; bases with no gene match: 7. This CDR3 is built from 16 residues. Here the CDR3 DNA reads TGTGCCAGCAGCCCTGACAGGGGGTCCGACACCGGGGAGCTGTTTTTT. Protein: CASSPDRGSDTGELFF. The entire variable domain, with the rest obtained from reference TRBV11-3 and TRBJ2-2, is as follows: EAGVVQSPRYKIIEKKQPVAFWCNPISGHNTLYWYLQNLGQGPELLIRYENEEAVDDSQLPKDRFSAERLKGVDSTLKIQPAELGDSAVYLCASSPDRGSDTGELFFGEGSRLTVL.

The chain carries TRBV9 and TRBJ2-3, with TRBD2 identical over 11 bases. The CDR3 runs 15 residues. Germline CDR1 SGDLS, CDR2 YYNGEE. V shed 2 bases and J 6 bases; nucleotides not matched to a gene: 5. The CDR3 loop is CASSVSGGAEDTQYF. CDR3 bases: TGTGCCAGCAGCGTTAGCGGGGGGGCCGAGGATACGCAGTATTTT.

This chain uses TRBV9 with TRBJ2-1; 12 nucleotides match TRBD2. Germline V CDR1 and CDR2: SGDLS, YYNGEE. V lost 1 base, J lost 8 bases, and 7 bases stayed unmatched. The CDR3 extends over 16 amino acids. The CDR3 DNA follows: TGTGCCAGCAGCGTACAACTAGCGGGGGGTCGCGATGAGCAGTTCTTC. The encoded protein is CASSVQLAGGRDEQFF.

This clone was counted once. This rearrangement joins TRBV19 to TRBJ1-2; D perhaps matches TRBD1 (5 bases). This CDR3 has 13 residues. The V end was cut by 5 bases, the J end by 4 bases, with 11 bases between. From germline, CDR1 is LNHDA and CDR2 SQIVND (reference sequence). DNA of the CDR3: TGTGCCAGTAGTGGACACACCTCCTATGGCTACACCTTC. This translates into CASSGHTSYGYTF.

The chain uses TRBV19 and TRBJ1-5, with D possibly TRBD1 on 5 matching bases. This CDR3 has 16 residues. Germline CDR1 and CDR2: LNHDA and SQIVND (reference sequence). V was clipped by 4 bases and J by 0 bases, with 13 bases between them. The CDR3 region has the DNA TGTGCCAGTAGTAGCCCCTGGGGCCTTAGCAATCAGCCCCAGCATTTT. The encoded protein is CASSSPWGLSNQPQHF.

The chain employs TRBV6-1 and TRBJ2-7; D might be TRBD1 or TRBD2, each matching 5 bases. V shed 5 bases and J shed 4 bases, with 6 bases lying between them. CDR1 MNHNS and CDR2 SASEGT come from the germline V gene. The CDR3 spans 11 residues. CDR3 DNA sequence: TGTGCCAGCAGTTGGGGGTACGAGCAGTACTTC. This codes for CASSWGYEQYF.

V is TRBV9 and J is TRBJ2-2, with D perhaps matching TRBD1 (5 bases). This CDR3 has 16 amino acids. CDR1 is SGDLS, CDR2 YYNGEE, per germline. V dropped 0 bases and J dropped 6 bases, with 15 bases sitting between them. CDR3 bases: TGTGCCAGCAGCGTAGTTGGTTCAGGGAAGTCCGGGGAGCTGTTTTTT. This translates into CASSVVGSGKSGELFF.

Details on this clone: This sequence may be a read error, since a much larger clone differs from it by one base. The V call is TRBV2, the J call TRBJ1-5; 7 bases align to TRBD1. This CDR3 region has 16 residues. The germline gives CDR1 SNHLY, CDR2 FYNNEI. V lost 8 bases to trimming and J lost 1 base; unmatched junction nucleotides: 11. The CDR3: CASGIGEGASNQPQHF. The CDR3 nucleotides are TGTGCCAGCGGAATCGGGGAGGGGGCGAGCAATCAGCCCCAGCATTTT. The variable domain in full, completed from reference TRBV2 and TRBJ1-5, reads EPEVTQTPSHQVTQMGQEVILRCVPISNHLYFYWYRQILGQKVEFLVSFYNNEISEKSEIFDDQFSVERPDGSNFTLKIRSTKLEDSAMYFCASGIGEGASNQPQHFGDGTRLSIL.

The chain has TRBV19 and TRBJ1-1, with D unresolved. The length of the CDR3 is 16 residues. Germline CDR1 LNHDA, CDR2 SQIVND (reference sequence). The ends were cut back, 1 base at V and 0 bases at J, with 12 bases in the middle. DNA for the CDR3: TGTGCCAGTAGTATAGTAGGGCTCGGAATGAACACTGAAGCTTTCTTT. Protein: CASSIVGLGMNTEAFF.

This clone was detected once. The gene calls are TRBV19 and TRBJ2-3; 7 nucleotides line up with TRBD2. Germline CDR1 LNHDA, CDR2 SQIVND (reference sequence). The CDR3 is made up of 15 amino acids. V was clipped by 5 bases and J by 3 bases; unmatched bases: 8. The CDR3 DNA sequence: TGTGCCAGTAGTCTCGGGGGAGGGAGGACAGATACGCAGTATTTT. This gives the protein CASSLGGGRTDTQYF.

The chain recombines TRBV5-4 with TRBJ1-2; TRBD1 matches at 7 bases. The V gene's germline CDR1 is SGHNT and CDR2 YYREEE (reference sequence). The ends lost 1 base at V and 7 bases at J; junction bases unmatched: 1. CDR3 length equals 12 residues. The CDR3 loop reads CASSLRGLGYTF. In DNA, the CDR3 is TGTGCCAGCAGCTTGAGGGGGCTTGGCTACACCTTC.

Notes on this clone: Germline and junction disagree at one end, which may indicate a read error. The chain uses TRBV6-5 and TRBJ2-7, with D possibly being TRBD2 (6 bases). This CDR3 region has 12 residues. In germline, CDR1 is MNHEY, CDR2 SVGAGI. CDR3 protein: CASSESHLEGSF. For the CDR3, the DNA is TGTGCCAGCAGTGAATCGCATTTGGAGGGCAGCTTC.

This chain joins TRBV7-3 and TRBJ2-2; 11 positions match TRBD1. Trimming removed 1 base from V and 5 bases from J; junction bases left unmatched: 12. Germline values: CDR1 SGHTA, CDR2 FQGTGA. This CDR3 has 19 residues. The CDR3 region has the DNA TGTGCCAGCAGCTTAAAGTTCGAGAGTGGGACAGGGGGTACCGGGGAGCTGTTTTTT. It codes for CASSLKFESGTGGTGELFF.

The rearrangement links TRBV5-5 to TRBJ1-3; 7 positions agree with TRBD1. CDR3 length: 12 amino acids. After removal of 3 bases from V and 8 bases from J, the junction contained 2 bases not matched to a gene. Germline V gene data show CDR1 as SGHKS and CDR2 as YYEKEE (reference sequence). The CDR3 here is CASSWQGDTIYF. CDR3 bases: TGTGCCAGCAGCTGGCAGGGGGACACCATATATTTT.

The chain combines TRBV18 with TRBJ2-3; the match to TRBD2 covers 7 bases. Germline V gene data show CDR1 as KGHSH and CDR2 as LQKENI. The V and J ends lost 6 bases and 1 base, in that order; junction bases with no gene match: 4. The CDR3 covers 14 residues. The chain's CDR3 is CASSARGGTDTQYF. CDR3 in DNA: TGTGCCAGCTCCGCTCGGGGGGGCACAGATACGCAGTATTTT.

This clone was recorded only once. The J gene is TRBJ2-7, the V gene TRBV6-1; perhaps TRBD1 as D (6 bases). The V end lost 6 bases, the J end lost 7 bases, and 13 bases lay between the germline ends. This CDR3 is 12 amino acids long. Germline V gene sequence: CDR1 MNHNS, CDR2 SASEGT. CDR3 amino acids: CASRQGFTEQYF. Written as DNA, the CDR3 is TGTGCCAGCAGACAGGGTTTTACAGAGCAGTACTTC.

The chain carries TRBV5-6 and TRBJ1-5, with unresolved D. V shed 2 bases and J shed 3 bases, with 9 bases lying between them. The germline V gene has CDR1 SGHDT and CDR2 YYEEEE. CDR3 length: 14 amino acids. In nucleotides, the CDR3 is TGTGCCAGCAGCTTCGGCCAGGTCAATCAGCCCCAGCATTTT. It translates to CASSFGQVNQPQHF.